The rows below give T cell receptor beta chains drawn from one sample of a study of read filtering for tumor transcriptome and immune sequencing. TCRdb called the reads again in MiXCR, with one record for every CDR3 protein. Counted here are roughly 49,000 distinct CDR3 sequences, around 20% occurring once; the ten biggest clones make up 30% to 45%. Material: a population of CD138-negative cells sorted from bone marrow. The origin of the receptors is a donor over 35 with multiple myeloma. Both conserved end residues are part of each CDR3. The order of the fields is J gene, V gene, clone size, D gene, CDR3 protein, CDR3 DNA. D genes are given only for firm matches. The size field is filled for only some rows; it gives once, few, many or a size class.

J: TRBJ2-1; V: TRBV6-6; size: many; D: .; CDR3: CASSQGIEQFF; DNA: TGTGCCAGCAGCCAGGGGATTGAGCAGTTCTTC
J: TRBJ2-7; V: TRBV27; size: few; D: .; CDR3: CASSLGGGSSYEQYF; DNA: TGTGCCAGCAGCCTAGGGGGGGGTAGCTCCTACGAGCAGTACTTC
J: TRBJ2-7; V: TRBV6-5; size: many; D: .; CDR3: CASSCSRDPIYEQYF; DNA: TGTGCCAGCAGTTGCTCCAGAGACCCCATCTACGAGCAGTACTTC
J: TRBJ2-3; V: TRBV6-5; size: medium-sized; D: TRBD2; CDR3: CASSYSASGPSTDTQYF; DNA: TGTGCCAGCAGTTACTCGGCTAGCGGGCCTAGCACAGATACGCAGTATTTT
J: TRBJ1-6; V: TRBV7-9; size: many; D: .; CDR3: CASCWTARDSPLHF; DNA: TGTGCCAGCTGTTGGACTGCGCGTGATTCACCCCTCCACTTT
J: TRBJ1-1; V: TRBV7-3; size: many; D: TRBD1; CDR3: CASSFNGQGRTEAFF; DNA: TGTGCCAGCAGCTTCAACGGACAGGGGCGAACTGAAGCTTTCTTT
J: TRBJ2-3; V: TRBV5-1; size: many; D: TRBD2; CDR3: CASSLRLADTDTQYF; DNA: TGCGCCAGCAGCTTACGGCTAGCGGACACAGATACGCAGTATTTT
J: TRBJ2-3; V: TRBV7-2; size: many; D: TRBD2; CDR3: CASSKTSGRADTQYF; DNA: TGTGCCAGCAGTAAGACTAGCGGGAGGGCAGATACGCAGTATTTT
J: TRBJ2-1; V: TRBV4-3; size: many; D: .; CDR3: CASSQDWRGSYNEQFF; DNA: TGCGCCAGCAGCCAAGATTGGAGGGGTTCCTACAATGAGCAGTTCTTC
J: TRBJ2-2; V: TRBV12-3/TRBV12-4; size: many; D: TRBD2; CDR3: CASSKREETGELFF; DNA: TGTGCCAGCAGTAAGCGGGAGGAGACCGGGGAGCTGTTTTTT
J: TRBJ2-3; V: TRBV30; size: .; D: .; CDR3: CAWGSDTQYF; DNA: TGTGCCTGGGGGTCTGATACGCAGTATTTT
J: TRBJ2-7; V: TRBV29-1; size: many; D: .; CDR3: CSVDAGSSYEQYF; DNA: TGCAGCGTTGATGCCGGGAGCTCCTACGAGCAGTACTTC
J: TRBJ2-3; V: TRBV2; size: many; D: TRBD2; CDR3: CASSEVRLAGPTDTQYF; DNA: TGTGCCAGCAGTGAAGTTAGACTAGCGGGACCCACAGATACGCAGTATTTT
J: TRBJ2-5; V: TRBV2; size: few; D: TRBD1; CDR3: CASSEDQGARETQYF; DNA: TGTGCCAGCAGTGAAGACCAGGGGGCACGGGAGACCCAGTACTTC
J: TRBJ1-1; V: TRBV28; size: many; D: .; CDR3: CASRYPDRNTEAFF; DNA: TGTGCCAGCAGATACCCAGACAGGAACACTGAAGCTTTCTTT
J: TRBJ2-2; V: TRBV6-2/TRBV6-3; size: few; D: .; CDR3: CASSYAKNTGELFF; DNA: TGTGCCAGCAGTTACGCTAAGAACACCGGGGAGCTGTTTTTT
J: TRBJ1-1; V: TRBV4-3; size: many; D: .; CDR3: CASSQGVDRRAVNTEAFF; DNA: TGCGCCAGCAGCCAAGGAGTGGATCGCCGCGCGGTAAACACTGAAGCTTTCTTT
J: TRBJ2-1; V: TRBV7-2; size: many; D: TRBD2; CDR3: CASSSPSGKFSYNEQFF; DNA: TGTGCCAGCAGCTCTCCTAGCGGGAAATTCTCTTACAATGAGCAGTTCTTC
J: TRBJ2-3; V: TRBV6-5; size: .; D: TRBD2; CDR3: CASRRLAGSDTQYF; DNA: TGTGCCAGCAGAAGACTAGCGGGGTCAGATACGCAGTATTTT
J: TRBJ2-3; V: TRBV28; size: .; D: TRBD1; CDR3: CASTTGTGADTQYF; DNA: TGTGCCAGCACCACCGGGACAGGGGCCGATACGCAGTATTTT
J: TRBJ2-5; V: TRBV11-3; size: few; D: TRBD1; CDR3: CASREEDRVQEETQYF; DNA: TGTGCCAGCAGGGAAGAGGACAGGGTGCAAGAAGAGACCCAGTACTTC
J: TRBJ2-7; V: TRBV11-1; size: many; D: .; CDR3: CASSFSTQSSYEQYF; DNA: TGTGCCAGCAGCTTTAGCACCCAGAGCTCCTACGAGCAGTACTTC
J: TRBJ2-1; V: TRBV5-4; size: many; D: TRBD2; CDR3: CASSPKAGYNEQFF; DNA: TGTGCCAGCAGCCCGAAAGCGGGGTACAATGAGCAGTTCTTC
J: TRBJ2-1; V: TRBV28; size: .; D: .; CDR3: CASRGPKRDSYNGQFF; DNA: TGTGCCAGCAGGGGACCCAAGCGCGACTCCTACAATGGGCAGTTCTTC
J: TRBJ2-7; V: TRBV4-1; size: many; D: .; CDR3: CASSNGHGAYEQYF; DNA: TGCGCCAGCAGCAACGGACACGGGGCCTACGAGCAGTACTTC
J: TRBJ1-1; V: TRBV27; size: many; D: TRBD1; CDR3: CASRGTGKDTEAFF; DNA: TGTGCCAGCAGGGGGACAGGGAAAGACACTGAAGCTTTCTTT
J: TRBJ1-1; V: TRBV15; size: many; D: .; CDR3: CATSRGYLEAFF; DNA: TGTGCCACCAGCAGAGGCTATCTTGAAGCTTTCTTT
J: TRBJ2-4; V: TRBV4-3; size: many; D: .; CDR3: CASSGDSGIQYF; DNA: TGCGCCAGCAGCGGGGACTCGGGCATTCAGTACTTC
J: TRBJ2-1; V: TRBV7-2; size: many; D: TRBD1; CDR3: CASRLGQGAPNEQFF; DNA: TGTGCCAGCAGACTAGGACAGGGGGCGCCCAATGAGCAGTTCTTC
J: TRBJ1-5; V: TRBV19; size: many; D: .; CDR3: CASSTEGVGNQPQHF; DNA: TGTGCCAGTAGTACGGAGGGGGTGGGGAATCAGCCCCAGCATTTT
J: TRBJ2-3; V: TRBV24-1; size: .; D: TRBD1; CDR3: CATSDRGQGNTDTQYF; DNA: TGTGCCACCAGTGATAGGGGACAGGGAAACACAGATACGCAGTATTTT
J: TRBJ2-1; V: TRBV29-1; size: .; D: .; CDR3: CSLELYNEQFF; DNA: TGCAGCCTTGAATTATACAATGAGCAGTTCTTC
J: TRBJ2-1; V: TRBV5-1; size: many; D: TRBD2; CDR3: CASSPYWSGSSYNEQFF; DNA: TGCGCCAGCAGCCCCTATTGGAGCGGGAGCTCCTACAATGAGCAGTTCTTC
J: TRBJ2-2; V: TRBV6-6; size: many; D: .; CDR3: CASSQESGELFF; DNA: TGTGCCAGCAGCCAAGAGTCCGGGGAGCTGTTTTTT
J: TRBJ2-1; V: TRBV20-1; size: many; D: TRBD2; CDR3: CSASRLAGGSYNEQFF; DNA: TGCAGTGCTAGCCGACTTGCGGGAGGATCCTACAATGAGCAGTTCTTC
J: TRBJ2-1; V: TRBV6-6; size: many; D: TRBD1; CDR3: CASSRTVTGFDNEQFF; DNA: TGTGCCAGCAGCCGCACCGTGACAGGGTTTGACAATGAGCAGTTCTTC
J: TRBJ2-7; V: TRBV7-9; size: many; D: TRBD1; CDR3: CASRRTGADEQYF; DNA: TGTGCCAGCAGACGAACAGGGGCTGACGAGCAGTACTTC
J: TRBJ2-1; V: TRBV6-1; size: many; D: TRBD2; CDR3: CASSEGLAGGLEQFF; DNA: TGTGCCAGCAGTGAAGGGCTAGCGGGAGGCCTTGAGCAGTTCTTC
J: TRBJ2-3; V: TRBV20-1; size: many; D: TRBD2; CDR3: CSARESTDTQYF; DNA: TGCAGTGCGCGGGAGAGCACAGATACGCAGTATTTT
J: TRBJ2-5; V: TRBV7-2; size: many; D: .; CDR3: CASSDRTRQETQYF; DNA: TGTGCCAGCAGCGATCGGACCCGCCAAGAGACCCAGTACTTC
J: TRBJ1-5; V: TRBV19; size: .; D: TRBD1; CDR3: CASSQGVGGQPQHF; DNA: TGTGCCAGTAGTCAGGGGGTTGGCGGTCAGCCCCAGCATTTT